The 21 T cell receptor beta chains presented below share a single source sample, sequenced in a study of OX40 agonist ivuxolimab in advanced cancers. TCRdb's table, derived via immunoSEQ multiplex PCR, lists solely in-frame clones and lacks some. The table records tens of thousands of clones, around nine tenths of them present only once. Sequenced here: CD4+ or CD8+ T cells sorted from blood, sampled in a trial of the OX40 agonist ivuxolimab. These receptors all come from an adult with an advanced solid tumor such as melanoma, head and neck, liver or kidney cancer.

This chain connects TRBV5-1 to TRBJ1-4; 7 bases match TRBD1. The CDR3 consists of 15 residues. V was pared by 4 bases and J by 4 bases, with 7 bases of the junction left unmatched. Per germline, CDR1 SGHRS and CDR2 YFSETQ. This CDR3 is CASSVVGGYNEKLFF. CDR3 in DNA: TGCGCCAGCAGCGTCGTAGGGGGCTATAATGAAAAACTGTTTTTT.

CDR3 residues: CASSLGDNSYEQYF. CDR3 coding DNA: TGTGCCAGCAGCCTGGGGGACAACTCCTACGAGCAGTACTTC. J is TRBJ2-7 and V is TRBV28; possible D gene TRBD1, 6 bases. The V gene lost 6 bases and the J gene lost 0 bases, with 12 bases spanning the gap. Germline V CDR1 and CDR2: MDHEN, SYDVKM. This CDR3 is built from 14 residues.

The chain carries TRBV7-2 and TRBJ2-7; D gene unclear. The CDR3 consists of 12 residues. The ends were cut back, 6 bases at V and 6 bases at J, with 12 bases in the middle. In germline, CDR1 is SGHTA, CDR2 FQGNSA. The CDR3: CASRGFPSEQYF. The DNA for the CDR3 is TGTGCCAGCAGAGGTTTCCCCTCCGAGCAGTACTTC.

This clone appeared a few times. In nucleotides, the CDR3 is TGCGCCAGCAGGGAGGGGTACAATCAGCCCCAGCATTTT. It specifies CASREGYNQPQHF. V gene TRBV10-2 combines with J gene TRBJ1-5, with D maybe TRBD1 (5 bases). The germline gives CDR1 WSHSY, CDR2 SAAADI. The CDR3 covers 13 residues. Trimming removed 6 bases at V and 3 bases at J, with 9 bases between.

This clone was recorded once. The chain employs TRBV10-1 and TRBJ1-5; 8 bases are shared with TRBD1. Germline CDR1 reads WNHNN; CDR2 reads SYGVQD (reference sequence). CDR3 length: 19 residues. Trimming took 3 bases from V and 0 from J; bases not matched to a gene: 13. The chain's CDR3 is CASSEVAETGAHSNQPQHF. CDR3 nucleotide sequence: TGCGCCAGCAGTGAAGTCGCCGAGACAGGGGCTCATAGCAATCAGCCCCAGCATTTT.

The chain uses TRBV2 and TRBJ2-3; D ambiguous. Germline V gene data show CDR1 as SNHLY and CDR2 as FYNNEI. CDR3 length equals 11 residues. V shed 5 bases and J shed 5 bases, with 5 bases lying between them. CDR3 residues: CASSTEDTQYF. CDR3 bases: TGTGCCAGCAGTACAGAAGATACGCAGTATTTT.

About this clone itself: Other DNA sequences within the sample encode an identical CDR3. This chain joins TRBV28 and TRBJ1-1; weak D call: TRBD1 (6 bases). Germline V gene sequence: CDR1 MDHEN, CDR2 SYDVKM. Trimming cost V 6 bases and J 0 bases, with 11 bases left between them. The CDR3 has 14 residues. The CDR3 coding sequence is TGTGCCAGCAGGTCGGGGACATTGAACACTGAAGCTTTCTTT. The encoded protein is CASRSGTLNTEAFF.

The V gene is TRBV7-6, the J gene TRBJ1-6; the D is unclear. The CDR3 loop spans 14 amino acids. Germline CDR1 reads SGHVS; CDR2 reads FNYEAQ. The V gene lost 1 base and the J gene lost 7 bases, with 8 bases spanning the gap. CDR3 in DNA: TGTGCCAGCAGCTTAGAGCAGATCAATTCACCCCTCCACTTT. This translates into CASSLEQINSPLHF.

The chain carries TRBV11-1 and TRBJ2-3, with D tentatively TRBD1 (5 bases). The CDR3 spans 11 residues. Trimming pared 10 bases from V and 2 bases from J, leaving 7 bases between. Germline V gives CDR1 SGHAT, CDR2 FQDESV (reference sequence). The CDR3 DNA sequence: TGTGCCACGACAGACACAGATACGCAGTATTTT. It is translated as CATTDTDTQYF.

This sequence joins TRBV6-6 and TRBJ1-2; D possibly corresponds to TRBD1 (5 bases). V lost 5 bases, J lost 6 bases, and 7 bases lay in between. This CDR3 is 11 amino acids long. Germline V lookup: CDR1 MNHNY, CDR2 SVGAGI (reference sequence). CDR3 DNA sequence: TGTGCCAGCAGTCCCAGGGATGGCTACACCTTC. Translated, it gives CASSPRDGYTF.

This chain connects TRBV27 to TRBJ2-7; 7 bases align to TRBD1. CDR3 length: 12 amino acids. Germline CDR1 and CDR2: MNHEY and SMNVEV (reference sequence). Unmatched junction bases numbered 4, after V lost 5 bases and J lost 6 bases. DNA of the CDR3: TGTGCCAGCAGTGGCAGGGGGAGCGAGCAGTACTTC. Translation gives CASSGRGSEQYF.

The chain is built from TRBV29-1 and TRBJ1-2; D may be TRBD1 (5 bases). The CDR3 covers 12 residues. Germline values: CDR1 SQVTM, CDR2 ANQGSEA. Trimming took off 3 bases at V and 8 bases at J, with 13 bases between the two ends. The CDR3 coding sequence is TGCAGCGTTGACAGGGAATCGGGCGGCTACACCTTC. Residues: CSVDRESGGYTF.

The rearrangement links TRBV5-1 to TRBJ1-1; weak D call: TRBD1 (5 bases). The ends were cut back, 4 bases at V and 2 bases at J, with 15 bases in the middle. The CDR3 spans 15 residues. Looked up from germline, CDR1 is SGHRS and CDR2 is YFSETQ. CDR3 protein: CASSLTQGANTEAFF. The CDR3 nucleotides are TGCGCCAGCAGCCTTACGCAGGGAGCTAACACTGAAGCTTTCTTT.

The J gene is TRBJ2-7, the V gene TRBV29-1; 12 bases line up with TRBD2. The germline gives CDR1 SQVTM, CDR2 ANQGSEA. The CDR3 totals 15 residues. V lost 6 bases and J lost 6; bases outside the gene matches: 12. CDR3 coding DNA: TGCAGCGTGAGCTTAAACGGACTAGCGGGACGCGAGCAGTACTTC. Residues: CSVSLNGLAGREQYF.

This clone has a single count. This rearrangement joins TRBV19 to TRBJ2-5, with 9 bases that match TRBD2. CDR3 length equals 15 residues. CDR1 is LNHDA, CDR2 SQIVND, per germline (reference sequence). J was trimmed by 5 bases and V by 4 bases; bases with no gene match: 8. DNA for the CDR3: TGTGCCAGTAGTAACGCACTAGCGGGTACGGAGACCCAGTACTTC. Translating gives CASSNALAGTETQYF.

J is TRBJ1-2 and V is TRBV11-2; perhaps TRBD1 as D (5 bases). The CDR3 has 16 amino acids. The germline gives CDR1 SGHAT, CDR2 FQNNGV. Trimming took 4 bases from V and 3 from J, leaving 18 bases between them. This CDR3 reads CASSSLRKTEHYGYTF. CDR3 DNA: TGTGCCAGCAGCTCGCTGCGTAAGACAGAACACTATGGCTACACCTTC.

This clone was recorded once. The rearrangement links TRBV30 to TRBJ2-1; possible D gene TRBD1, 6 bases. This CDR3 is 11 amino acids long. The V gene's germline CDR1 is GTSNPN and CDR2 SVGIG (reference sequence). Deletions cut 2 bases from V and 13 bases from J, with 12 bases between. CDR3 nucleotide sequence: TGTGCCTGGAGTACAGCAGGGGTCCAGTTCTTC. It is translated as CAWSTAGVQFF. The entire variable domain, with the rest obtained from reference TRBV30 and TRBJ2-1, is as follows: SQTIHQWPATLVQPVGSPLSLECTVEGTSNPNLYWYRQAAGRGLQLLFYSVGIGQISSEVPQNLSASRPQDRQFILSSKKLLLSDSGFYLCAWSTAGVQFFGPGTRLTVL.

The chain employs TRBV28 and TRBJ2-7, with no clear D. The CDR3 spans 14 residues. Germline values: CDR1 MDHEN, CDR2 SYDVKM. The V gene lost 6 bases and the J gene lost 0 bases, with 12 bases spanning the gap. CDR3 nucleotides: TGTGCCAGCAGCAGGACGCCACTCTCCTACGAGCAGTACTTC. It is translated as CASSRTPLSYEQYF. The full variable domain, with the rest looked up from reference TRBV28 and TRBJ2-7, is DVKVTQSSRYLVKRTGEKVFLECVQDMDHENMFWYRQDPGLGLRLIYFSYDVKMKEKGDIPEGYSVSREKKERFSLILESASTNQTSMYLCASSRTPLSYEQYFGPGTRLTVT.

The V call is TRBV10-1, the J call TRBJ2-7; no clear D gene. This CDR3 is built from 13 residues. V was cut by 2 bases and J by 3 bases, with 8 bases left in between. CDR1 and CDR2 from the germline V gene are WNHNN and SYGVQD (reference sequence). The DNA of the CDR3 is TGCGCCAGCAGTGAGGTGCAAGGCTACGAGCAGTACTTC. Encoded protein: CASSEVQGYEQYF.

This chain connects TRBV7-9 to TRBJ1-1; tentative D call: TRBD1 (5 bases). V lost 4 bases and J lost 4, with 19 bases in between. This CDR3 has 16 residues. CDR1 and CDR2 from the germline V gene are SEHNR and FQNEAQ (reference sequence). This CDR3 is CASSSLTEPLGTEAFF. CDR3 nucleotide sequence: TGTGCCAGCAGCTCCCTGACAGAACCACTGGGCACTGAAGCTTTCTTT.

This CDR3 reads CASRTGPGRSVNTEAFF. The CDR3 coding sequence is TGTGCCAGCAGGACCGGGCCAGGGCGCTCGGTGAACACTGAAGCTTTCTTT. The chain has TRBV21-1 and TRBJ1-1; the D call TRBD1 from the table was never checked on the DNA. TRBV21-1 is a recognized pseudogene. CDR3 length: 17 residues.